These 9 T cell receptor beta chains came from one sample sequenced in a study of cytomegalovirus exposure and HLA in healthy donors. Libraries were prepared by immunoSEQ multiplex PCR; TCRdb keeps only in-frame clonotypes and omits some of them. The sample shows fewer than 250,000 clones, 83% of them seen only once. Sequenced sample: PBMCs. The origin of the receptors is a young woman in good health and CMV-seronegative.

V usage is TRBV10-3 and J usage is TRBJ2-7, with D unresolved. V dropped 4 bases and J dropped 4 bases, with 14 bases sitting between them. The germline CDR1 and CDR2 sequences are ENHRY and SYGVKD. The CDR3 contains 14 residues. The CDR3 DNA reads as TGTGCCATCAGTGTGTGGGCTGGAACTTACGAGCAGTACTTC. The encoded protein is CAISVWAGTYEQYF.

This clone was counted a few times. The chain has TRBV6-6 and TRBJ1-1; D uncertain. This CDR3 is built from 13 residues. Deletions cut 2 bases from V and 0 bases from J, with 4 bases between. Germline loops: CDR1 MNHNY, CDR2 SVGAGI (reference sequence). CDR3 residues: CASSYPMNTEAFF. CDR3 in DNA: TGTGCCAGCAGTTACCCTATGAACACTGAAGCTTTCTTT.

CDR3 sequence: CASSPSKGSNEKLFF. CDR3 nucleotide sequence: TGTGCCAGCAGTCCCTCTAAGGGCTCTAATGAAAAACTGTTTTTT. This chain joins TRBV2 and TRBJ1-4; D is ambiguous. Between the trimmed V and J ends, which lost 5 bases and 3 bases, there was a span of 13 bases. Germline V CDR1 and CDR2: SNHLY, FYNNEI. The CDR3 consists of 15 residues. Full variable domain (missing parts from reference TRBV2 and TRBJ1-4): EPEVTQTPSHQVTQMGQEVILRCVPISNHLYFYWYRQILGQKVEFLVSFYNNEISEKSEIFDDQFSVERPDGSNFTLKIRSTKLEDSAMYFCASSPSKGSNEKLFFGSGTQLSVL.

This chain joins TRBV5-1 and TRBJ2-7; D may be TRBD1 (5 bases). This CDR3 has 16 residues. Germline CDR1 is SGHRS and CDR2 is YFSETQ. Trimming shortened V by 4 bases and J by 0 bases, and 17 bases separated the two germline ends. CDR3: CASSQGSGRTSYEQYF. The CDR3 nucleotides are TGCGCCAGCAGCCAGGGCTCGGGCAGAACCTCCTACGAGCAGTACTTC.

The chain carries TRBV27 and TRBJ2-5; tentative D call: TRBD2 (5 bases). Germline V CDR1 and CDR2: MNHEY, SMNVEV (reference sequence). The CDR3 sequence is 16 residues long. V shed 3 bases and J shed 5 bases, with 19 bases lying between them. For the CDR3, the DNA is TGTGCCAGCAGTTTCCGGGGATGGTCAGTTAGGGAGACCCAGTACTTC. Its translation is CASSFRGWSVRETQYF.

The table lists this clone with many counts. V gene TRBV27 combines with J gene TRBJ2-7; possible D gene TRBD2, 5 bases. CDR1 and CDR2 (germline): MNHEY, SMNVEV (reference sequence). The V and J ends lost 5 bases and 7 bases respectively, with 15 bases between them. The length of the CDR3 is 13 residues. The CDR3 DNA reads TGTGCCAGCAGTCAATTCAACCGCGGGGAGCAGTACTTC. Its protein product is CASSQFNRGEQYF.

The rearrangement joins TRBV6-5 to TRBJ2-7; a weak D match, TRBD2 (5 bases). Trimming stripped 2 bases from V and 2 bases from J, with 10 bases between. Per germline, CDR1 MNHEY and CDR2 SVGAGI. This CDR3 region has 14 residues. The CDR3 loop is CASSYSGWAYEQYF. As DNA, the CDR3 is TGTGCCAGCAGTTACAGCGGTTGGGCCTACGAGCAGTACTTC.

V gene TRBV2 combines with J gene TRBJ2-3; 9 bases line up with TRBD2. CDR1 and CDR2 from the germline V gene are SNHLY and FYNNEI. The J segment lost 2 bases and the V segment lost 4 bases, leaving 4 bases of the junction unmatched. The CDR3 length is 15 residues. The CDR3 DNA reads as TGTGCCAGCAGTGCCGGGACTAGCCCCACAGATACGCAGTATTTT. Translating gives CASSAGTSPTDTQYF.

The rearrangement uses TRBV7-3 and TRBJ2-6; D is possibly TRBD2 (5 bases). Per the germline V gene, CDR1 is SGHTA and CDR2 is FQGTGA. The CDR3 consists of 16 residues. V was clipped by 5 bases and J by 0 bases, with 11 bases between them. The CDR3 coding sequence is TGTGCCAGCAGCCCGGGGTCCTACTCTGGGGCCAACGTCCTGACTTTC. Protein: CASSPGSYSGANVLTF.